A single sample is the source of the 14 T cell receptor beta chains below, sequenced in a study of sequential checkpoint blockade in melanoma (dated by TCRdb to about 2019). Receptor libraries were prepared by the immunoSEQ multiplex PCR assay. TCRdb obtained this table from immuneACCESS and retained in-frame rearrangements with V and J assigned. These tables miss some clones; where compared with another copy, unresolved V genes account for less than half of the shortfall, and the remainder is unexplained. The sample records over 5,000 clones, less than 30% of which are singletons. 20% of the sample is taken by the ten largest. The treatment or condition label of this sample denotes: randomized to nivolumab then ipilimumab (arm A) or the reverse (arm B). Sequenced here: tumor tissue (inferred from file names), sampled from a patient given nivolumab and ipilimumab in sequence. These receptor sequences come from a human donor with melanoma.

The V and J genes are TRBV19 and TRBJ2-3; 8 nucleotides align to TRBD1. The junction had 2 bases not matched to a gene; V was cut back by 5 bases and J by 1 base. Germline V lookup: CDR1 LNHDA, CDR2 SQIVND (reference sequence). This CDR3 has 14 residues. The CDR3 coding sequence is TGTGCCAGTAGTTCACAGGGGGGCACAGATACGCAGTATTTT. It translates to CASSSQGGTDTQYF.

This clone was found a few times. J is TRBJ2-2 and V is TRBV28; 14 positions agree with TRBD2. The germline V gene has CDR1 MDHEN and CDR2 SYDVKM. The V segment lost 5 bases and the J segment 6 bases; nucleotides outside the gene matches: 11. The CDR3 extends over 18 amino acids. This CDR3 reads CASSDLGTSGRLSGELFF. In DNA form, the CDR3 reads TGTGCCAGCAGTGACCTTGGGACTAGCGGGAGATTGTCCGGGGAGCTGTTTTTT.

This clone was detected a few times. This chain connects TRBV28 to TRBJ2-3; no definite D call. Trimming removed 3 bases from V and 6 bases from J, with 13 bases in between. Germline loops: CDR1 MDHEN, CDR2 SYDVKM. This CDR3 is 14 amino acids long. The CDR3 DNA follows: TGTGCCAGCAGTTTTCGCGAGGCGCTGGATACGCAGTATTTT. Translation gives CASSFREALDTQYF.

V and J are TRBV18 and TRBJ2-1; possibly TRBD1 for D (6 bases). CDR3 length: 14 amino acids. CDR1 KGHSH and CDR2 LQKENI come from the germline V gene. Trimming took off 5 bases at V and 3 bases at J, with 11 bases between the two ends. CDR3 DNA: TGTGCCAGCTCAAGCGACAGGTTCTACAATGAGCAGTTCTTC. Protein product: CASSSDRFYNEQFF.

This clone was found many times. The V gene is TRBV7-1, the J gene TRBJ2-7; 8 nucleotides agree with TRBD2. TRBV7-1 carries the ORF label, with uncertain function. The CDR3 is 14 amino acids. Losses at the gene ends were 5 bases for V and 5 bases for J; bases not matched to a gene: 8. CDR3 sequence (DNA): TGTGCCAGCAGCCCCCTTCCGGGACTAGACGAGCAGTACTTC. As protein: CASSPLPGLDEQYF.

CDR3 sequence: CAISESQGGRNIQYF. The CDR3, as DNA: TGTGCCATCAGTGAGTCTCAGGGGGGCCGAAACATTCAGTACTTC. The chain couples TRBV10-3 to TRBJ2-4, with D possibly being TRBD1 (7 bases). V gave up 0 bases and J gave up 6 bases, with 12 bases separating them. The CDR3 spans 15 residues. The germline CDR1 and CDR2 sequences are ENHRY and SYGVKD.

CDR3 bases: TGCGCCAGCAGTCCGGGGGCGCCCGGTGAAAAACTGTTTTTT. Translated, it gives CASSPGAPGEKLFF. V gene TRBV10-2 combines with J gene TRBJ1-4; a weak D match, TRBD1 (6 bases). CDR1 and CDR2 (germline): WSHSY, SAAADI. The CDR3 extends over 14 amino acids. V was shortened by 5 bases and J by 7 bases, with 14 bases between the two germline ends.

The rearrangement uses TRBV6-8 and TRBJ2-1; 9 bases align to TRBD1. The CDR3 has 12 amino acids. The junction had 5 bases not matched to a gene; V was cut back by 8 bases and J by 9 bases. CDR1 and CDR2 from the germline V gene are MNHGY and SAAAGT. The CDR3 loop is CASGTGLGEQFF. CDR3 sequence (DNA): TGTGCCAGCGGGACAGGGCTAGGTGAGCAGTTCTTC.

This clone has just a few counts. The CDR3 sequence: CASSYGTSGALSSYNEQFF. Written as DNA, the CDR3 is TGTGCCAGCAGTTACGGGACTAGCGGGGCACTGAGCTCCTACAATGAGCAGTTCTTC. This chain connects TRBV6-8 to TRBJ2-1, with 13 bases that match TRBD2. The CDR3 contains 19 residues. The junction had 7 bases not matched to a gene; V was cut back by 2 bases and J by 0 bases. Germline V lookup: CDR1 MNHGY, CDR2 SAAAGT.

There are many counts of this clone. The chain has TRBV11-3 and TRBJ1-5, with D perhaps TRBD1 (5 bases). From germline, CDR1 is SGHNT and CDR2 YENEEA. The CDR3 has 14 amino acids. The germline V and J ends were trimmed by 2 bases and 4 bases, with 9 bases remaining between them. CDR3: CASSLWSGNQPQHF. The DNA of the CDR3 is TGTGCCAGCAGCTTATGGTCAGGGAATCAGCCCCAGCATTTT. The variable domain in full, completed from reference TRBV11-3 and TRBJ1-5, reads EAGVVQSPRYKIIEKKQPVAFWCNPISGHNTLYWYLQNLGQGPELLIRYENEEAVDDSQLPKDRFSAERLKGVDSTLKIQPAELGDSAVYLCASSLWSGNQPQHFGDGTRLSIL.

This sequence joins TRBV18 and TRBJ2-3; D gene unclear. V lost 3 bases, J lost 7 bases, and 14 bases lay in between. This CDR3 comprises 14 residues. Germline V gene sequence: CDR1 KGHSH, CDR2 LQKENI. The CDR3 DNA follows: TGTGCCAGCTCACCGGTGGCGGACCCAAATACGCAGTATTTT. Translating gives CASSPVADPNTQYF.

This clone was detected many times. Other nucleotide sequences from this sample produce the same CDR3. This chain joins TRBV11-3 and TRBJ2-1; the D call may be TRBD1 or TRBD2 (6 bases each). The CDR3 consists of 16 residues. V lost 3 bases and J 3 bases, leaving 15 bases between the germline ends. CDR1 and CDR2 from the germline V gene are SGHNT and YENEEA. CDR3 DNA sequence: TGTGCCAGCAGCTTGGGAGGCGGGACAAGCTACAATGAGCAGTTCTTC. Protein product: CASSLGGGTSYNEQFF. The full variable domain, in which reference TRBV11-3 and TRBJ2-1 provide the parts outside the CDR3, is EAGVVQSPRYKIIEKKQPVAFWCNPISGHNTLYWYLQNLGQGPELLIRYENEEAVDDSQLPKDRFSAERLKGVDSTLKIQPAELGDSAVYLCASSLGGGTSYNEQFFGPGTRLTVL.

This clone ranks as medium-sized. The chain is built from TRBV11-3 and TRBJ1-1, with D possibly being TRBD1 (5 bases). CDR3 size: 14 residues. Looked up from germline, CDR1 is SGHNT and CDR2 is YENEEA. Between the trimmed V and J ends, which lost 1 base and 5 bases, there was a span of 11 bases. CDR3 loop: CASSLVRGKTEAFF. The CDR3 region has the DNA TGTGCCAGCAGCTTAGTGAGGGGTAAAACTGAAGCTTTCTTT.

The rearrangement links TRBV5-1 to TRBJ2-3, with 10 bases aligning to TRBD2. CDR1 is SGHRS, CDR2 YFSETQ, per germline. V lost 4 bases, J lost 2 bases, and 10 bases stayed unmatched. The CDR3 runs 17 residues. The DNA of the CDR3 is TGCGCCAGCAGCCCAGGGAGCGGGGGGGCGTCCACAGATACGCAGTATTTT. It encodes CASSPGSGGASTDTQYF.